Reported below is one TCR beta chain. Sequenced by immunoSEQ multiplex PCR; TCRdb stores in-frame clones only, minus some. The profile covers 140,000 to 150,000 clones, with around 86% appearing a single time and 4.9% taken by the ten largest. This specimen comes from a study of control samples from healthy donors and cancer patients. Per germline, CDR1 LGHDT and CDR2 YNNKEL (reference sequence). The CDR3 is 14 amino acids. With 4 bases clipped from V and 8 bases from J, the junction kept 10 bases outside the gene matches. The sequenced sample was blood. This chain connects TRBV3-1 (or the pseudogene TRBV3-2) to TRBJ1-1; 7 bases are shared with TRBD1. The sequence derives from a man between 25 and 39 years old in good health. CDR3 sequence reads: CASSPRNRGGEAFF. As DNA, the CDR3 is TGTGCCAGCAGCCCTCGAAACAGGGGAGGGGAAGCTTTCTTT.